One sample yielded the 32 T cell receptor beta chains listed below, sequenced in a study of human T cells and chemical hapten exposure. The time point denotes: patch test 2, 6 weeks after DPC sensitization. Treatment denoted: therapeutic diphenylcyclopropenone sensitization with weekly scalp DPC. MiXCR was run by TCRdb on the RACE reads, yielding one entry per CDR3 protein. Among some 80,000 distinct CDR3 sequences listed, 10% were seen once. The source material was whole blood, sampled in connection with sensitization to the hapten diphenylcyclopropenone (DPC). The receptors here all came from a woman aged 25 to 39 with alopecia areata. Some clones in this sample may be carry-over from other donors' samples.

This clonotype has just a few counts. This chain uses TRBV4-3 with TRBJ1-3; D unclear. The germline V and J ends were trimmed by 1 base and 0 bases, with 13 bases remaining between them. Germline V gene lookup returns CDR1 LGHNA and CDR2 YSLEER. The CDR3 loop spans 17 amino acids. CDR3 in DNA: TGCGCCAGCAGCCAAGCCCCGTACGAGGACTCTGGAAACACCATATATTTT. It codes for CASSQAPYEDSGNTIYF.

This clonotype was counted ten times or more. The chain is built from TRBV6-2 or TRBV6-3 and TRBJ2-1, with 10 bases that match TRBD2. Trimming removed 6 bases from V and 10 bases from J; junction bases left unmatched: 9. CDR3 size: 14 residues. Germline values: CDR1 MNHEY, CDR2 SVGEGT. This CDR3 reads CASSILAGVGEQFF. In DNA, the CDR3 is TGTGCCAGCAGCATCCTAGCGGGGGTAGGAGAGCAGTTCTTC.

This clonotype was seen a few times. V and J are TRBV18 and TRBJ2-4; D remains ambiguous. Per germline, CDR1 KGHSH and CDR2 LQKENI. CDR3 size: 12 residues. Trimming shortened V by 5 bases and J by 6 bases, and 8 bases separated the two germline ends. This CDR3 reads CASSDDLNIQYF. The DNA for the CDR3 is TGTGCCAGCTCAGACGACCTAAACATTCAGTACTTC.

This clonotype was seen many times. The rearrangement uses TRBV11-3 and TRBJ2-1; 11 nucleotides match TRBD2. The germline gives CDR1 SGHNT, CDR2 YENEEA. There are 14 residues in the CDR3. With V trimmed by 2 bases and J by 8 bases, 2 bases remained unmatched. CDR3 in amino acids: CASSLTSGSYEQFF. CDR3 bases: TGTGCCAGCAGCTTAACTAGCGGGAGCTATGAGCAGTTCTTC.

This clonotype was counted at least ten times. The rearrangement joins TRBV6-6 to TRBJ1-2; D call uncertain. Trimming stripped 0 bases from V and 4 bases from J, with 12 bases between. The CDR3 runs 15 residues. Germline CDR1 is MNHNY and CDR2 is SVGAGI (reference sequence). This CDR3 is CASSYSMGQAYGYTF. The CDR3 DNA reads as TGTGCCAGCAGTTACTCGATGGGCCAGGCCTATGGCTACACCTTC.

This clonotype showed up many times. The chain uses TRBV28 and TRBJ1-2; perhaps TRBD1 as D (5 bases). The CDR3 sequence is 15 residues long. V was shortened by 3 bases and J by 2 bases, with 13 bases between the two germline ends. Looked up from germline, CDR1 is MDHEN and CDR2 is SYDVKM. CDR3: CASSFSAGVNYGYTF. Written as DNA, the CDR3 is TGTGCCAGCAGTTTCTCCGCGGGGGTGAACTATGGCTACACCTTC.

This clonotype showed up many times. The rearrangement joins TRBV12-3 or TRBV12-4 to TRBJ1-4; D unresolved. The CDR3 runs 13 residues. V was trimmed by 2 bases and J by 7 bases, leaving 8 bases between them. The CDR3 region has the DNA TGTGCCAGCAGTTTATGGGGAGGTGAAAAACTGTTTTTT. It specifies CASSLWGGEKLFF.

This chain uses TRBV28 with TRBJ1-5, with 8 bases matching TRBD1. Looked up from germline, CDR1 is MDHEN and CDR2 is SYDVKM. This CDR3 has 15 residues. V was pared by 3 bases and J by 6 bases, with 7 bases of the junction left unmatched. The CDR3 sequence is CASSLVRQGSQPQHF. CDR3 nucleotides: TGTGCCAGCAGTTTGGTCCGACAGGGGAGTCAGCCCCAGCATTTT.

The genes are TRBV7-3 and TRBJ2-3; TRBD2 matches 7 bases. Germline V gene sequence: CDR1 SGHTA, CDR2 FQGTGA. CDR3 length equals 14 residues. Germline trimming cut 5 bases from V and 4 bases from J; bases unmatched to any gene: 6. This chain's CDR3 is CASSPTTSPDTQYF. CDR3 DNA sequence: TGTGCCAGCAGCCCGACGACTAGCCCAGATACGCAGTATTTT.

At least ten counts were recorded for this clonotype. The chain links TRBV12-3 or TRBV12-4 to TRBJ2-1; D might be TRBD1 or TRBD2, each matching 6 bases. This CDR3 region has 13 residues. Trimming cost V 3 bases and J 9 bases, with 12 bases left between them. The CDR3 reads CASSFGGGREQFF. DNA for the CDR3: TGTGCCAGCAGTTTTGGAGGGGGTCGTGAGCAGTTCTTC.

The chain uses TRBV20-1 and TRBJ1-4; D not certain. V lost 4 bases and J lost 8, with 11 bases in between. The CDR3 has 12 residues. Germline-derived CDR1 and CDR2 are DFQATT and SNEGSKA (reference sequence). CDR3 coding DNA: TGCAGTGCTACGAGGACTGACGAAAAACTGTTTTTT. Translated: CSATRTDEKLFF.

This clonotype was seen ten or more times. DNA of the CDR3: TGTGCCAGCAGCCCCCACCCCGACAGGGCAGGAGGCTACACCTTC. It codes for CASSPHPDRAGGYTF. The rearrangement uses TRBV7-6 and TRBJ1-2, with 7 bases fitting TRBD1. V was clipped by 5 bases and J by 8 bases; unmatched bases: 14. CDR1 and CDR2 from the germline V gene are SGHVS and FNYEAQ. CDR3 length: 15 amino acids.

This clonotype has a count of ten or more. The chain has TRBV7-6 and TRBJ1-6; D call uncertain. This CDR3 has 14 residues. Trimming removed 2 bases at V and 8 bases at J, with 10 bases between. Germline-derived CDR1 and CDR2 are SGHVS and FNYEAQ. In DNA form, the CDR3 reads TGTGCCAGCAGCTTAAACCCCAAAGATTCACCCCTCCACTTT. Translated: CASSLNPKDSPLHF.

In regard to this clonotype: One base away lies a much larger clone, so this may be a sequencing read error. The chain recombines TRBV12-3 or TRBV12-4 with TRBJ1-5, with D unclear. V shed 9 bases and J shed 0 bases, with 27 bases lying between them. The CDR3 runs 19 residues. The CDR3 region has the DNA TGTGCCAGGATTAGGAGGGTGCCAAAAACGGGTTATAGCAATCAGCCCCAGCATTTT. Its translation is CARIRRVPKTGYSNQPQHF.

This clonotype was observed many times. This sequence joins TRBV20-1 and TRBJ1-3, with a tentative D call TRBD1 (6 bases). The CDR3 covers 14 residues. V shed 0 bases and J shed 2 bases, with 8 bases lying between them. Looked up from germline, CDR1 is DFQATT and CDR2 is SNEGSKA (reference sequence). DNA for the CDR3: TGCAGTGCTAGAGACAGGGGAACTGGAAACACCATATATTTT. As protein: CSARDRGTGNTIYF.

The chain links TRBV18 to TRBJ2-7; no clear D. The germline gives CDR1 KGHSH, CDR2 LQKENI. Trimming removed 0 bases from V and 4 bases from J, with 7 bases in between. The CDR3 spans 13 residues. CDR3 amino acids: CASSPPGGYEQYF. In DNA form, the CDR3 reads TGTGCCAGCTCACCACCGGGCGGATACGAGCAGTACTTC.

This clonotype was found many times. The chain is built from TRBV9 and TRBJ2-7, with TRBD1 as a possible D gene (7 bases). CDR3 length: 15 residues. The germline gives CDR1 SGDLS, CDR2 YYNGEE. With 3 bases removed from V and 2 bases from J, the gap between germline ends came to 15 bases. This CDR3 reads CASSGGGGPAYEQYF. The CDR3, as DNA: TGTGCCAGCAGCGGAGGAGGGGGCCCGGCCTACGAGCAGTACTTC.

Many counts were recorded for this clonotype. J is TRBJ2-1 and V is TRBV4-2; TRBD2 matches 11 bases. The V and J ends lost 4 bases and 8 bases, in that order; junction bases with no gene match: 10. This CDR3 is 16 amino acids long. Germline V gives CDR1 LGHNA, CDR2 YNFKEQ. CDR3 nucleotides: TGTGCCAGCAGCCGCCTGACTAGCGGGGTCACCGATGAGCAGTTCTTC. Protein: CASSRLTSGVTDEQFF.

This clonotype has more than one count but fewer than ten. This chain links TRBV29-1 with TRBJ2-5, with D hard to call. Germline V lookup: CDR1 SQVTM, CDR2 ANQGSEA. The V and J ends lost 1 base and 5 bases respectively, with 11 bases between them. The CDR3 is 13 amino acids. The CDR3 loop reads CSVEVQLGETQYF. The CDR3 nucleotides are TGCAGCGTTGAAGTCCAGCTCGGGGAGACCCAGTACTTC.

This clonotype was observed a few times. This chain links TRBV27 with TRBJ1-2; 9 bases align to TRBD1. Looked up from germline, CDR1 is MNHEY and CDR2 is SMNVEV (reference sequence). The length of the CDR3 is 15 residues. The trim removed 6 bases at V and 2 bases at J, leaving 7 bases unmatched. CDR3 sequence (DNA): TGTGCCAGCAGGATCACAGGGGGCAACAACTATGGCTACACCTTC. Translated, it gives CASRITGGNNYGYTF.

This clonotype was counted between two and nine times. The CDR3 DNA reads as TGCGCCAGCAGCTTGAGTGGGCTCGGCACAGATACGCAGTATTTT. Translated, it gives CASSLSGLGTDTQYF. The chain links TRBV5-1 to TRBJ2-3; D is ambiguous. Deletions cut 1 base from V and 1 base from J, with 10 bases between. The CDR3 is made up of 15 amino acids. Germline V CDR1 and CDR2: SGHRS, YFSETQ.

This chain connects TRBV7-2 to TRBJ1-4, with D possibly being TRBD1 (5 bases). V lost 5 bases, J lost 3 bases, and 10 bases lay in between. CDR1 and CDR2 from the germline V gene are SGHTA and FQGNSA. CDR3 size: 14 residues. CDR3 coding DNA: TGTGCCAGCAGCCCGGGGGTCTCTAATGAAAAACTGTTTTTT. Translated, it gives CASSPGVSNEKLFF.

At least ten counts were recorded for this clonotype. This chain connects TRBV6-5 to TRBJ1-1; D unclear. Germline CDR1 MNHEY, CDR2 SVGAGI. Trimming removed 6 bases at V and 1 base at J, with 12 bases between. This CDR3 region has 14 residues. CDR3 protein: CASSQAGPNTEAFF. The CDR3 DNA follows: TGTGCCAGCAGCCAAGCTGGGCCGAACACTGAAGCTTTCTTT.

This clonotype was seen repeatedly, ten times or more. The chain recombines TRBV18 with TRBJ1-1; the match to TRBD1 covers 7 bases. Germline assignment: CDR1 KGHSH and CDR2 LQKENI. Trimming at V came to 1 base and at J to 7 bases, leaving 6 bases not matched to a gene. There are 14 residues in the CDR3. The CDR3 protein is CASSPLGTAGEAFF. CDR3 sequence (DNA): TGTGCCAGCTCACCACTGGGGACAGCTGGTGAAGCTTTCTTT. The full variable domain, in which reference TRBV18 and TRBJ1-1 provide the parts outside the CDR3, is NAGVMQNPRHLVRRRGQEARLRCSPMKGHSHVYWYRQLPEEGLKFMVYLQKENIIDESGMPKERFSAEFPKEGPSILRIQQVVRGDSAAYFCASSPLGTAGEAFFGQGTRLTVV.

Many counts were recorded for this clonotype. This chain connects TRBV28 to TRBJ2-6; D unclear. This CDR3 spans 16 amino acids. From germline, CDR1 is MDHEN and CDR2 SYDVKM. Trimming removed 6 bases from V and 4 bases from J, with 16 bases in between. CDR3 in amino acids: CASSSVTLTGANVLTF. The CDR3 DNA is TGTGCCAGCAGCTCCGTCACCCTAACGGGGGCCAACGTCCTGACTTTC.

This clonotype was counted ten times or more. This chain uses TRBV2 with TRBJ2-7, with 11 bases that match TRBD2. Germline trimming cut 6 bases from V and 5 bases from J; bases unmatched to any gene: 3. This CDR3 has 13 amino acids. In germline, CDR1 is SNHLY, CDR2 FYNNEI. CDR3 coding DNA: TGTGCCAGCAGCGAGGGACTAGCGGACGAGCAGTACTTC. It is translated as CASSEGLADEQYF. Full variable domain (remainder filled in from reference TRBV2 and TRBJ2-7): EPEVTQTPSHQVTQMGQEVILRCVPISNHLYFYWYRQILGQKVEFLVSFYNNEISEKSEIFDDQFSVERPDGSNFTLKIRSTKLEDSAMYFCASSEGLADEQYFGPGTRLTVT.

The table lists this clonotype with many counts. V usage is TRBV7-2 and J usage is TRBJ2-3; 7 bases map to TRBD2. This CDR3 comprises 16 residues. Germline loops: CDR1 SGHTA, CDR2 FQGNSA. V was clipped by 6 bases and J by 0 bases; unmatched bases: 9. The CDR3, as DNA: TGTGCCAGCAGACCATGGACTAGTCCTAGCACAGATACGCAGTATTTT. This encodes CASRPWTSPSTDTQYF.

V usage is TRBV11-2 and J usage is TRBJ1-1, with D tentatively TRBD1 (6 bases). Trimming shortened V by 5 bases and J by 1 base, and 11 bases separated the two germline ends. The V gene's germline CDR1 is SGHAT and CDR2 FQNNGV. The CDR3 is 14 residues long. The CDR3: CASSPRTANTEAFF. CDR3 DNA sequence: TGTGCCAGCAGCCCCCGGACAGCGAACACTGAAGCTTTCTTT.

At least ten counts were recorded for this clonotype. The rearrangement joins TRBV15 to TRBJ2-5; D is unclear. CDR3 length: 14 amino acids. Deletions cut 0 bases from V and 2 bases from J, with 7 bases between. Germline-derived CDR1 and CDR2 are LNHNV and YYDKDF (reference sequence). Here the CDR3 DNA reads TGTGCCACCAGCAGAGATCGTGGGCAAGAGACCCAGTACTTC. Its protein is CATSRDRGQETQYF.

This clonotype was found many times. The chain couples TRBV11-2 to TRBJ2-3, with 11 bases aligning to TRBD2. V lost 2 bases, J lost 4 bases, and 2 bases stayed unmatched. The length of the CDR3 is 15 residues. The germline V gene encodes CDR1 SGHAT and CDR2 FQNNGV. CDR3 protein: CASSLTSGSSDTQYF. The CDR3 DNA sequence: TGTGCCAGCAGCTTAACTAGCGGGAGCTCAGATACGCAGTATTTT.

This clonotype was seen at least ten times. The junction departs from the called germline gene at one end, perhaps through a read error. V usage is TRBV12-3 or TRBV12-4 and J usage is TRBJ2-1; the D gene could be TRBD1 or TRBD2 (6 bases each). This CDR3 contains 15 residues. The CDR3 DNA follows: TGTGCCAGCAGCTCTTGGGGGGCCAAGGGGAACAACAAGGTCTTC. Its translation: CASSSWGAKGNNKVF.

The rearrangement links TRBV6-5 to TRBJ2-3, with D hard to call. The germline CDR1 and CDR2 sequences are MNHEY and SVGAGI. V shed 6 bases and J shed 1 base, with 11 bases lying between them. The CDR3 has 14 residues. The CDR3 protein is CASSPPVGTDTQYF. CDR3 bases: TGTGCCAGCAGCCCCCCTGTCGGCACAGATACGCAGTATTTT.